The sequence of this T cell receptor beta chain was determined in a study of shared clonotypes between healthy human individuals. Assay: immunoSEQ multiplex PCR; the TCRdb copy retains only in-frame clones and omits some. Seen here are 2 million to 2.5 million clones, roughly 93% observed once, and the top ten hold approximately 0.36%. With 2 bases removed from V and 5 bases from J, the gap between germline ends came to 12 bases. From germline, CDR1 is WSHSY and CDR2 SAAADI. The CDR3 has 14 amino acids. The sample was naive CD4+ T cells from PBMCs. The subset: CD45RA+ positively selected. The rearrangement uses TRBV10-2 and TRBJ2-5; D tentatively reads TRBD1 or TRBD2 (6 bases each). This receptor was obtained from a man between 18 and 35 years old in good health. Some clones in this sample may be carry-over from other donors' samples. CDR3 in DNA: TGCGCCAGCAGTGAGACTGGGGGGCTTGAGACCCAGTACTTC. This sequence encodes CASSETGGLETQYF.